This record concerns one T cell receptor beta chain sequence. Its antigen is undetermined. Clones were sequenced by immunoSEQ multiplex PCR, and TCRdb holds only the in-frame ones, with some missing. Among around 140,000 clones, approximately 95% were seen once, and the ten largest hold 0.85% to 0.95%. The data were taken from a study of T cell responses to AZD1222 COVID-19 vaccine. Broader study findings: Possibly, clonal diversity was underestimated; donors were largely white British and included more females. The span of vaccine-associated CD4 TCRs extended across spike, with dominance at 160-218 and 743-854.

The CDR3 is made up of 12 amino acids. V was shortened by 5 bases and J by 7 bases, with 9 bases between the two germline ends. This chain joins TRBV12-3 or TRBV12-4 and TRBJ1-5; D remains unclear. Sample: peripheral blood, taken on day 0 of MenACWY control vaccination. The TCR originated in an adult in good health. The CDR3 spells CASSRSQQPQHF. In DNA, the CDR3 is TGTGCCAGCAGTCGAAGTCAGCAGCCCCAGCATTTT.